These T cell receptor beta chains were read from a single sample in a study of blood T cell repertoires in COVID-19. TCRdb keeps only in-frame clones here, not all; method: immunoSEQ multiplex PCR. The data contain about 220,000 clones, roughly 87% of them seen just once; the ten biggest clones take up 2.5% to 3%. Source material: PBMCs or T cells enriched from blood (not recorded which). The source is a woman younger than 45 with acute COVID-19. Both conserved end residues are part of each CDR3. A D gene is named only where the DNA matches it firmly. For some rows the clone size is stated as once, few or many, or as a class when expanded; others skip it.

V	J	D	size	CDR3	DNA
TRBV6-1	TRBJ1-1	NA	NA	CASSEHPQMNTEAFF	TGTGCCAGCAGTGAACACCCACAGATGAACACTGAAGCTTTCTTT
TRBV7-9	TRBJ1-6	NA	NA	CASSLVAGARNSPLHF	TGTGCCAGCAGCTTAGTAGCAGGGGCGCGTAATTCACCCCTCCACTTT
TRBV7-8	TRBJ1-4	NA	NA	CASSLVRGLNEKLFF	TGTGCCAGCAGCTTAGTTCGGGGACTGAATGAAAAACTGTTTTTT
TRBV4-1	TRBJ1-5	TRBD1	NA	CASSRDRGNQPQHF	TGCGCCAGCAGCCGGGACAGGGGCAATCAGCCCCAGCATTTT
TRBV7-9	TRBJ2-5	TRBD2	NA	CASSLTNSGYQETQYF	TGTGCCAGCAGCTTAACTAATAGCGGGTACCAAGAGACCCAGTACTTC
TRBV9	TRBJ2-1	NA	once	CASSVEEGATDEQFF	TGTGCCAGCAGCGTAGAGGAGGGAGCGACGGATGAGCAGTTCTTC
TRBV29-1	TRBJ2-5	TRBD2	NA	CSSGLADQETQYF	TGCAGCTCGGGACTAGCAGATCAAGAGACCCAGTACTTC
TRBV5-4	TRBJ2-2	NA	NA	CASSGTHNTGELFF	TGTGCCAGCAGCGGGACACACAACACCGGGGAGCTGTTTTTT
TRBV5-3	TRBJ1-2	NA	NA	CARSLTQRTFNYGYTF	TGTGCCAGAAGCTTAACACAGAGAACCTTCAACTATGGCTACACCTTC
TRBV4-3	TRBJ1-1	NA	NA	CASSRLTGNTEAFF	TGCGCCAGCAGCCGCCTTACAGGGAACACTGAAGCTTTCTTT
TRBV5-1	TRBJ1-1	TRBD1	few	CASSPLHRGQNTEAFF	TGCGCCAGCAGCCCACTACACAGGGGCCAGAACACTGAAGCTTTCTTT
TRBV19	TRBJ2-1	TRBD2	once	CASSIGRGISSYNEQFF	TGTGCCAGTAGTATAGGGCGGGGGATAAGCTCCTACAATGAGCAGTTCTTC
TRBV19	TRBJ1-1	NA	NA	CASSIRYWTGKAEAFF	TGTGCCAGTAGTATCCGATATTGGACGGGAAAGGCTGAAGCTTTCTTT
TRBV7-6	TRBJ1-3	NA	NA	CASSLSGGLSGNTIYF	TGTGCCAGCAGCTTAAGTGGGGGCCTCTCTGGAAACACCATATATTTT
TRBV27	TRBJ2-3	TRBD2	NA	CASSPDMLGPTSGATDTQYF	TGTGCCAGCAGTCCCGATATGCTGGGTCCGACTAGCGGGGCCACAGATACGCAGTATTTT